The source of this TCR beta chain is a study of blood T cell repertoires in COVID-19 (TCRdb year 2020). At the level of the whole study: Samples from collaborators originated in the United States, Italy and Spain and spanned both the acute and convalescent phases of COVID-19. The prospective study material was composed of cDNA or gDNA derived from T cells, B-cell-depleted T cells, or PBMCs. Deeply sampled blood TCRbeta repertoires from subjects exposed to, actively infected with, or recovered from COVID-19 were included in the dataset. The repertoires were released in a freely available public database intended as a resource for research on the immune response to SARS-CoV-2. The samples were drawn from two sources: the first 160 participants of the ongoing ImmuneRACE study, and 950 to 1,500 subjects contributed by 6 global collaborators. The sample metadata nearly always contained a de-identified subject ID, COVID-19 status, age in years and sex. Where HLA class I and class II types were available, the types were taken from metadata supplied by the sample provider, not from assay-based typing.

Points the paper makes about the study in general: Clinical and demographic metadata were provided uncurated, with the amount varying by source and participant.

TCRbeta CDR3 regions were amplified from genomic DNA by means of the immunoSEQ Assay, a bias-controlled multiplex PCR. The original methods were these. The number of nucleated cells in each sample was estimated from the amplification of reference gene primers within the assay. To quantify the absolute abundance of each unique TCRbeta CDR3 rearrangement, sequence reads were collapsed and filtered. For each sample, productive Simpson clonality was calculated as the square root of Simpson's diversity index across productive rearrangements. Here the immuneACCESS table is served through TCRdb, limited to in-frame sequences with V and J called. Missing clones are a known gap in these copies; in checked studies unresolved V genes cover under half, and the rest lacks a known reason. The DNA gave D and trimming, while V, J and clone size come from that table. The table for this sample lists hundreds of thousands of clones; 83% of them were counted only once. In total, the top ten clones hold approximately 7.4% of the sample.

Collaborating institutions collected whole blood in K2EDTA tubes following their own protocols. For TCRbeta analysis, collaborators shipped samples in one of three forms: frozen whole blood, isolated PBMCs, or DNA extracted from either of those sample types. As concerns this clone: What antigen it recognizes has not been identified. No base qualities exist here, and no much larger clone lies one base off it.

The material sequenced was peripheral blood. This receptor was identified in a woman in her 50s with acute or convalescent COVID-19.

The CDR3 here reads CASSLVEGAEAFF. The nucleotide sequence is TGTGCCAGCAGTTTAGTAGAAGGGGCTGAAGCTTTCTTT. In this chain, TRBV12-3 or TRBV12-4 is recombined with TRBJ1-1; the D segment could be TRBD1, given 5 matching bases. The CDR3 contains 13 residues, cysteine and phenylalanine counted. Here the CDR3 DNA is all that survives: 39 bases in frame from base 1. Trimming at the junction amounts to 1 base on V and 6 bases on J, and the germline ends lie 9 bases apart.